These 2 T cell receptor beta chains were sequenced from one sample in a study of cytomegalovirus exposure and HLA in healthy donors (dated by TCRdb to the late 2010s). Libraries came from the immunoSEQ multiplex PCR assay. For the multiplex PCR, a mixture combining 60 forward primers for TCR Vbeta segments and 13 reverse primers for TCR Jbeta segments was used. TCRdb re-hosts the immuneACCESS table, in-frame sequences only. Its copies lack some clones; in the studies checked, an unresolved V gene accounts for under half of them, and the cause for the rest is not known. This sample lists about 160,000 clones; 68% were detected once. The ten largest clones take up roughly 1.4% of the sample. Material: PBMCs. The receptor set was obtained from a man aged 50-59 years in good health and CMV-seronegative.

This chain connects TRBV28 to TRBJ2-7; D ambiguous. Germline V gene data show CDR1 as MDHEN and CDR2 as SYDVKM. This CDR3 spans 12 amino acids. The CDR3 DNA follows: TGTGCGTCAAGCTTGACTTCCTACGAGCAGTACTTC. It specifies CASSLTSYEQYF.

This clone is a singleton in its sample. Here the CDR3 reads CASRPRQGGGNYGYTF. The DNA for the CDR3 is TGTGCCAGCAGGCCCAGACAGGGGGGGGGTAACTATGGCTACACCTTC. This chain joins TRBV9 and TRBJ1-2, with 9 bases identical to TRBD1. Trimming cost V 5 bases and J 1 base; bases outside gene matches: 9. CDR3 length equals 16 residues. Germline values: CDR1 SGDLS, CDR2 YYNGEE.